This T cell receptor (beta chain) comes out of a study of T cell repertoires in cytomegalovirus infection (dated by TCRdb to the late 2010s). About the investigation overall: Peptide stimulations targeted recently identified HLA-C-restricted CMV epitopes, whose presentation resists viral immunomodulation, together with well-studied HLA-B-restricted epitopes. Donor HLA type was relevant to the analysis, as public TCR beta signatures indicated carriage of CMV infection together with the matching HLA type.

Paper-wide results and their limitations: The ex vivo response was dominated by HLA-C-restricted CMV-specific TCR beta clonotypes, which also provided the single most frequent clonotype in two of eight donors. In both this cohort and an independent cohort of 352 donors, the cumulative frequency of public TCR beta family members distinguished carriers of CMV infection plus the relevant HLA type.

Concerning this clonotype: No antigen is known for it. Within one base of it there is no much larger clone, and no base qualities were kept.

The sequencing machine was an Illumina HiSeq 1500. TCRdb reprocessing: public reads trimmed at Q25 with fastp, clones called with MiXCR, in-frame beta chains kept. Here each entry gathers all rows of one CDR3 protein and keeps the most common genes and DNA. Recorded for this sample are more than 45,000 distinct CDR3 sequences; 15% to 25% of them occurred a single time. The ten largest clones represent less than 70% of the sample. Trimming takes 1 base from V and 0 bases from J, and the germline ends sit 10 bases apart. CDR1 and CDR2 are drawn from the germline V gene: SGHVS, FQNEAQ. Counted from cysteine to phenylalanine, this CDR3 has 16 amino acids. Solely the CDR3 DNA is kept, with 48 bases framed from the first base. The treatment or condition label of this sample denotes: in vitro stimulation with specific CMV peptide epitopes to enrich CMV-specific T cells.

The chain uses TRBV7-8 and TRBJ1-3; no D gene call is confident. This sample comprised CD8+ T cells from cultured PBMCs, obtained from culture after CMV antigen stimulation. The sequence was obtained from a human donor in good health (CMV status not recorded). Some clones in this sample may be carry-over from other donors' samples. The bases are TGTGCCAGCAGCTTAGGAAACAGTCACTCTGGAAACACCATATATTTT. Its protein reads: CASSLGNSHSGNTIYF. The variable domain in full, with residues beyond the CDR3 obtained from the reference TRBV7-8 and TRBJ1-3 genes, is GAGVSQSPRYKVAKRGQDVALRCDPISGHVSLFWYQQALGQGPEFLTYFQNEAQLDKSGLPSDRFFAERPEGSVSTLKIQRTQQEDSAVYLCASSLGNSHSGNTIYFGEGSWLTVV.